The source of this T cell receptor beta chain is a study of CD8 T cells in Susac syndrome. The CDR3 runs to 15 residues. V dropped 6 bases and J dropped 3; count of bases not matched to a gene: 11. Germline V gene lookup returns CDR1 SQVTM and CDR2 ANQGSEA. The authors reverse transcribed roughly 0.5 to 1 ug RNA with random hexamers. The immunoSEQ assay covered 54 Vbeta and 13 Jbeta segments for CDR3. MiXCR, applied by TCRdb to the immunoSEQ multiplex PCR reads, yields one record per CDR3 protein. The sample includes 150,000 to 200,000 distinct CDR3 sequences, about 94% of them seen just once. Those who served as multiple sclerosis controls were treatment-naive patients with stable or active relapsing-remitting disease. Negative isolation yielded CD4+ and CD8+ T cells, and FACS enriched TEMRA cells.

What was sequenced was CD4+ T cells from PBMCs. This receptor was taken from a human donor with multiple sclerosis. The rearrangement links TRBV29-1 to TRBJ2-7, with 10 positions matching TRBD1. The chain's CDR3 is CSVASGGTGDYEQYF. CDR3 sequence (DNA): TGCAGCGTCGCCTCCGGGGGGACAGGGGACTACGAGCAGTACTTC.